This T cell receptor (beta chain) was sequenced during a study of T cell responses to AZD1222 COVID-19 vaccine. Study-wide results and limits: Spike-specific TCR breadth and depth both grew after two AZD1222 doses. Baseline serostatus was positive in only a handful of AZD1222 recipients.

This CDR3 region has 14 residues. Germline assignment: CDR1 MNHEY and CDR2 SVGAGI. The V end lost 8 bases, the J end lost 0 bases, and 11 bases lay between the germline ends. Using immunoSEQ multiplex PCR, the repertoire was profiled, and TCRdb retains in-frame clones only, with some absent. This sample has about 120,000 clones, with 80% to 90% found just once. Concerning this clone: Its cognate antigen is unknown.

The TCR originated in an adult in good health. This specimen consisted of peripheral blood, obtained on day 0 of AZD1222 vaccination. The chain uses TRBV6-5 and TRBJ1-5; D is unresolved. The chain's CDR3 is CASLKRNSNQPQHF. Here the CDR3 DNA reads TGTGCCAGCCTTAAGAGGAATAGCAATCAGCCCCAGCATTTT.